This T cell receptor beta chain was captured in a study of identical twins. Study-level results: While abundant cord blood beta clonotypes carried fewer insertions, memory repertoires showed no such pattern. Donors were not followed over many years; analysis was cross-sectional.

In TCRdb, the 5' RACE reads were re-called with MiXCR into one record per CDR3 protein. The sample has 200,000 or so distinct CDR3 sequences; 15% to 20% are singletons. Remarks on this clonotype: Its antigen is as yet unknown.

J was trimmed by 2 bases and V by 4 bases; bases with no gene match: 4. The CDR3 spans 15 residues. Germline V CDR1 and CDR2: MNHEY, SVGAGI. A further study also used this sample, focusing on T cells expressing NK-cell markers. As that study records: The TCR beta repertoires were obtained from sorted CD3+CD56+NKG2C+, CD3+CD56+NKG2C- and CD3+CD56-NKG2C+ T cells. NKG2C+ dominant clonotypes from several donors made up about 1.0-7.5% of CD8+ T cells.

Sequencing was done on a sample of CD8+ T cells sorted from blood. The chain carries TRBV6-5 and TRBJ2-3, with TRBD2 matching over 9 bases. This receptor was obtained from a woman between 18 and 30 years old in good health. CDR3 coding DNA: TGTGCCAGCAGTTCGCCTAGCGGGGCCACAGATACGCAGTATTTT. Translated: CASSSPSGATDTQYF.